This T cell receptor beta chain stems from a study of response to subunit inactivated influenza vaccine. Whole-study results and caveats: Authors suggested each seasonal flu vaccination may recruit only limited numbers of new T cells.

V lost 1 base and J 1 base, leaving 16 bases between the germline ends. The CDR3 totals 17 residues. The germline V gene has CDR1 MDHEN and CDR2 SYDVKM. TCRdb used MiXCR to reprocess the RT-PCR reads, holding one entry per CDR3 protein. Among hundreds of thousands of distinct CDR3 sequences listed, about 10% were seen once. This clonotype occurred a few times. What it binds is not known. This sample comprised PBMCs from blood, obtained on the day of vaccination. This receptor was identified in a middle-aged man who received an inactivated influenza vaccine. V gene TRBV28 combines with J gene TRBJ2-5; D is uncertain. This CDR3 is CASSLSPQQTFQETQYF. DNA of the CDR3: TGTGCCAGCAGTTTATCTCCACAGCAAACGTTCCAAGAGACCCAGTACTTC.